A single sample gave rise to the 32 T cell receptor beta chains below, sequenced in a study of shared clonotypes between healthy human individuals. TCRdb's table, derived via immunoSEQ multiplex PCR, lists solely in-frame clones and lacks some. The sample yields around 2.5 million clones, 93% seen once. The specimen sequenced was naive CD4+ T cells from PBMCs. The subset was: CD45RA+ positively selected. These receptors were collected from a man aged 18 to 30 in good health. Some clones in this sample may be carry-over from other donors' samples.

This chain uses TRBV7-3 with TRBJ2-1; the D is unclear. V was clipped by 5 bases and J by 9 bases, with 14 bases between them. Germline lookup yields CDR1 SGHTA and CDR2 FQGTGA. The CDR3 length is 13 residues. The chain's CDR3 is CASSLNSIGEQFF. DNA for the CDR3: TGTGCCAGCAGCCTAAACTCCATTGGTGAGCAGTTCTTC.

The table lists this clone with a count of one. The chain combines TRBV10-1 with TRBJ2-1; TRBD2 matches 12 bases. V was pared by 0 bases and J by 14 bases, with 8 bases of the junction left unmatched. This CDR3 is 15 amino acids long. In germline, CDR1 is WNHNN, CDR2 SYGVQD (reference sequence). The CDR3 nucleotides read TGCGCCAGCAGTGAGTCGGGGCTAGCGGGAGGGCAGGAGTTCTTC. It translates to CASSESGLAGGQEFF.

This clone was counted a single time. This chain links TRBV19 with TRBJ1-1; 9 positions agree with TRBD1. The V gene end was trimmed by 4 bases and the J gene end by 5 bases; junction bases not matched to a gene: 14. CDR1 is LNHDA and CDR2 is SQIVND in the germline V gene (reference sequence). CDR3 length equals 17 residues. The CDR3 sequence is CASSTTGTGNWGTEAFF. In DNA, the CDR3 is TGTGCCAGTAGTACAACCGGGACAGGGAATTGGGGTACTGAAGCTTTCTTT. Together with reference TRBV19 and TRBJ1-1, the CDR3 gives the full variable domain: DGGITQSPKYLFRKEGQNVTLSCEQNLNHDAMYWYRQDPGQGLRLIYYSQIVNDFQKGDIAEGYSVSREKKESFPLTVTSAQKNPTAFYLCASSTTGTGNWGTEAFFGQGTRLTVV.

The chain recombines TRBV19 with TRBJ2-3, with TRBD2 matching 9 bases. Trimming at V came to 2 bases and at J to 6 bases, leaving 9 bases not matched to a gene. This CDR3 contains 16 residues. The V gene's germline CDR1 is LNHDA and CDR2 SQIVND (reference sequence). The CDR3 sequence is CASSIWSSGSIDTQYF. The CDR3 coding sequence is TGTGCCAGTAGTATATGGAGTAGCGGGAGCATCGATACGCAGTATTTT.

V and J are TRBV14 and TRBJ2-2; D gene uncertain. The CDR3 covers 13 residues. Germline CDR1 SGHDN, CDR2 FVKESK. Trimming stripped 0 bases from V and 6 bases from J, with 5 bases between. The CDR3 loop reads CASSQELSGELFF. The CDR3 DNA is TGTGCCAGCAGCCAAGAGTTGTCCGGGGAGCTGTTTTTT. The whole variable domain, filled in from reference TRBV14 and TRBJ2-2, reads EAGVTQFPSHSVIEKGQTVTLRCDPISGHDNLYWYRRVMGKEIKFLLHFVKESKQDESGMPNNRFLAERTGGTYSTLKVQPAELEDSGVYFCASSQELSGELFFGEGSRLTVL.

The rearrangement links TRBV7-2 to TRBJ1-1; TRBD1 might be the D (5 bases). V was trimmed by 1 base and J by 0 bases, leaving 12 bases between them. The CDR3 is made up of 16 amino acids. Per germline, CDR1 SGHTA and CDR2 FQGNSA. The CDR3 is CASSLGGAVMNTEAFF. CDR3 DNA: TGTGCCAGCAGCTTAGGCGGGGCGGTTATGAACACTGAAGCTTTCTTT.

The chain employs TRBV7-9 and TRBJ2-7; TRBD2 matches 16 bases. Germline assignment: CDR1 SEHNR and CDR2 FQNEAQ (reference sequence). J lost 0 bases, V lost 1 base, and 3 bases had no gene match. The CDR3 totals 18 residues. The CDR3 sequence is CASSLGGTSGRDSYEQYF. CDR3 sequence (DNA): TGTGCCAGCAGCTTAGGCGGGACTAGCGGGAGGGACTCCTACGAGCAGTACTTC.

In the case of this clone: This CDR3 is also generated by other DNA sequences in the sample. The chain is built from TRBV5-1 and TRBJ1-5; D not certain. V shed 0 bases and J shed 2 bases, with 9 bases lying between them. The CDR3 sequence is 15 residues long. CDR1 SGHRS and CDR2 YFSETQ come from the germline V gene. The CDR3 DNA is TGCGCCAGCAGCTTGGGCCCAGAGGGCAATCAGCCCCAGCATTTT. Its translation is CASSLGPEGNQPQHF.

The V call is TRBV19, the J call TRBJ1-5, with 7 bases that match TRBD1. The length of the CDR3 is 14 residues. With V trimmed by 4 bases and J by 3 bases, 3 bases remained unmatched. Germline CDR1 LNHDA, CDR2 SQIVND (reference sequence). In nucleotides, the CDR3 is TGTGCCAGTAGTAACAGGGGCCCCAATCAGCCCCAGCATTTT. This translates into CASSNRGPNQPQHF.

V and J are TRBV6-1 and TRBJ2-3; D is unresolved. CDR3 length: 12 amino acids. Between the trimmed V and J ends, which lost 6 bases and 3 bases, there was a span of 7 bases. Per the germline V gene, CDR1 is MNHNS and CDR2 is SASEGT. The CDR3 nucleotides are TGTGCCAGCAGGGGCGTGACAGATACGCAGTATTTT. Residues: CASRGVTDTQYF.

The CDR3: CASPRGNEQFF. The CDR3 nucleotides read TGCGCCAGCCCTCGGGGGAATGAGCAGTTCTTC. The rearrangement uses TRBV5-1 and TRBJ2-1; tentatively, D is TRBD2 (6 bases). Germline V CDR1 and CDR2: SGHRS, YFSETQ. Trimming removed 7 bases at V and 7 bases at J, with 9 bases between. This CDR3 has 11 amino acids.

The gene calls are TRBV6-6 and TRBJ1-1; tentative D call: TRBD1 (6 bases). The CDR3 covers 14 residues. Germline V CDR1 and CDR2: MNHNY, SVGAGI (reference sequence). Trimming shortened V by 2 bases and J by 4 bases, and 11 bases separated the two germline ends. CDR3 nucleotide sequence: TGTGCCAGCAGTTACACCCTGGACAGCACTGAAGCTTTCTTT. This gives the protein CASSYTLDSTEAFF.

The gene calls are TRBV6-1 and TRBJ1-2, with 11 positions matching TRBD1. This CDR3 spans 16 amino acids. The junction had 9 bases not matched to a gene; V was cut back by 2 bases and J by 7 bases. The V gene's germline CDR1 is MNHNS and CDR2 SASEGT. This chain's CDR3 is CASSELGQGVVRGYTF. In nucleotides, the CDR3 is TGTGCCAGCAGTGAATTGGGACAGGGGGTTGTGCGTGGCTACACCTTC.

The J gene is TRBJ1-3, the V gene TRBV18, with D perhaps TRBD1 (5 bases). CDR1 is KGHSH and CDR2 is LQKENI in the germline V gene. This CDR3 is built from 16 residues. V lost 3 bases to trimming and J lost 0 bases, with 12 bases between them. The CDR3 loop reads CASSPQGPYSGNTIYF. The DNA for the CDR3 is TGTGCCAGCTCACCTCAGGGTCCCTACTCTGGAAACACCATATATTTT.

The V call is TRBV30, the J call TRBJ2-7, with 8 bases fitting TRBD2. Per germline, CDR1 GTSNPN and CDR2 SVGIG (reference sequence). The CDR3 loop spans 15 amino acids. V was clipped by 0 bases and J by 6 bases; unmatched bases: 10. In DNA form, the CDR3 reads TGTGCCTGGAGTGTACACTCAGCGGGAGTAGGCGAGCAGTACTTC. Translated, it gives CAWSVHSAGVGEQYF.

V is TRBV7-9 and J is TRBJ2-3; D possibly uses TRBD1 or TRBD2 (5 bases each). The CDR3 totals 13 residues. CDR1 is SEHNR and CDR2 is FQNEAQ in the germline V gene (reference sequence). Here the CDR3 DNA reads TGTGCTGGTGCAGGGACCCGCACAGATACGCAGTATTTT. Protein: CAGAGTRTDTQYF.

This clone was seen a single time. The gene calls are TRBV4-2 and TRBJ1-4; D may be TRBD1 (5 bases). CDR1 and CDR2 from the germline V gene are LGHNA and YNFKEQ. The CDR3 runs to 14 residues. V gave up 1 base and J gave up 8 bases, with 11 bases separating them. The CDR3 loop reads CASSQGGVYEKLFF. The CDR3 DNA reads TGTGCCAGCAGCCAAGGAGGGGTATACGAAAAACTGTTTTTT.

The V gene is TRBV23-1, the J gene TRBJ1-2; D perhaps matches TRBD1 (6 bases). TRBV23-1 is annotated as an ORF whose role is uncertain. The CDR3 is 17 amino acids. The ends were cut back, 6 bases at V and 0 bases at J, with 20 bases in the middle. The CDR3 nucleotides are TGCGCCAGCAGGCACGGCGGGAACAGGGCGTCTAACTATGGCTACACCTTC. It codes for CASRHGGNRASNYGYTF.

The chain joins TRBV18 to TRBJ1-1; D gene uncertain. Germline values: CDR1 KGHSH, CDR2 LQKENI. The ends were cut back, 3 bases at V and 6 bases at J, with 17 bases in the middle. The CDR3 length is 15 residues. The CDR3 region is CASSPGYKRHAEAFF. CDR3 bases: TGTGCCAGCTCACCGGGGTATAAGAGGCACGCTGAAGCTTTCTTT.

The chain links TRBV6-6 to TRBJ1-1; 11 bases align to TRBD1. Germline loops: CDR1 MNHNY, CDR2 SVGAGI (reference sequence). The CDR3 is made up of 16 amino acids. V gave up 2 bases and J gave up 4 bases; unmatched junction bases: 6. CDR3 region: CASSYGQGARSTEAFF. As DNA, the CDR3 is TGTGCCAGCAGTTACGGACAGGGGGCGAGATCCACTGAAGCTTTCTTT.

The rearrangement uses TRBV5-1 and TRBJ2-7, with TRBD2 matching over 7 bases. V lost 4 bases and J lost 7; bases outside the gene matches: 8. CDR3 size: 13 residues. CDR1 is SGHRS, CDR2 YFSETQ, per germline. DNA of the CDR3: TGCGCCAGCAGCCCCGGGGGGATGCGAGAGCAGTACTTC. Translation: CASSPGGMREQYF. Complete variable domain (other parts from reference TRBV5-1 and TRBJ2-7): KAGVTQTPRYLIKTRGQQVTLSCSPISGHRSVSWYQQTPGQGLQFLFEYFSETQRNKGNFPGRFSGRQFSNSRSEMNVSTLELGDSALYLCASSPGGMREQYFGPGTRLTVT.

Details on this clone: The junction differs from germline at one of its ends, possibly a read error. This specimen includes other DNA sequences encoding the same CDR3. This sequence joins TRBV18 and TRBJ2-6; D possibly corresponds to TRBD1 (5 bases). The CDR3 has 15 amino acids. Germline V gene sequence: CDR1 KGHSH, CDR2 LQKENI. The CDR3 protein is CASSLGLSGANVLTF. The CDR3 bases are TGTGCCAGCTCACTCGGCCTCTCTGGGGCCAACGTCCTGACCTTC.

Regarding this clone: The sample contains more than one DNA sequence encoding this CDR3. This chain links TRBV11-3 with TRBJ2-1, with 7 nucleotides matching TRBD1. Trimming took 1 base from V and 4 from J; bases not matched to a gene: 4. Germline CDR1 is SGHNT and CDR2 is YENEEA. This CDR3 has 15 residues. As DNA, the CDR3 is TGTGCCAGCAGCTTAGGACAGGGTACGTACAATGAGCAGTTCTTC. Protein product: CASSLGQGTYNEQFF.

The V call is TRBV5-1, the J call TRBJ1-1; 7 nucleotides line up with TRBD1. J was trimmed by 4 bases and V by 1 base; bases with no gene match: 10. CDR3 size: 16 residues. Germline CDR1 reads SGHRS; CDR2 reads YFSETQ. In DNA, the CDR3 is TGCGCCAGCAGCTTGTGGGGCGACAGGGTAGGCACTGAAGCTTTCTTT. Amino acids: CASSLWGDRVGTEAFF.

This CDR3 reads CATDSGREHEQYF. CDR3 bases: TGTGCCACCGATAGCGGGAGGGAACACGAGCAGTACTTC. The chain joins TRBV6-1 to TRBJ2-7; 11 bases match TRBD2. The CDR3 is 13 amino acids. The germline CDR1 and CDR2 sequences are MNHNS and SASEGT. Unmatched junction bases numbered 7, after V lost 10 bases and J lost 5 bases.

V usage is TRBV6-1 and J usage is TRBJ2-3, with D unresolved. CDR3 length: 13 residues. Trimming left V 4 bases short and J 6 bases short, with 11 bases between. Germline V lookup: CDR1 MNHNS, CDR2 SASEGT. The CDR3 region is CASSVLGPDTQYF. CDR3 nucleotides: TGTGCCAGCAGTGTTCTCGGGCCCGATACGCAGTATTTT.

This clone has a single count. V is TRBV18 and J is TRBJ2-1; D gene uncertain. The V and J ends lost 1 base and 4 bases respectively, with 8 bases between them. CDR1 and CDR2 from the germline V gene are KGHSH and LQKENI. The CDR3 runs to 14 residues. CDR3 sequence (DNA): TGTGCCAGCTCACCACGCGCCAATTACAATGAGCAGTTCTTC. As protein: CASSPRANYNEQFF.

This clone was observed once. The sample contains more than one DNA sequence encoding this CDR3. This chain joins TRBV9 and TRBJ1-3, with 7 bases aligning to TRBD1. The ends lost 7 bases at V and 0 bases at J; junction bases unmatched: 4. CDR1 and CDR2 from the germline V gene are SGDLS and YYNGEE. The CDR3 spans 14 residues. The CDR3 DNA reads TGTGCCAGCTCCCCAGGGGGCTCTGGAAACACCATATATTTT. It is translated as CASSPGGSGNTIYF.

This rearrangement joins TRBV7-9 to TRBJ1-1; no clear D. CDR1 is SEHNR, CDR2 FQNEAQ, per germline (reference sequence). The V end lost 4 bases, the J end lost 1 base, and 19 bases lay between the germline ends. CDR3 length: 17 amino acids. In DNA form, the CDR3 reads TGTGCCAGCAGCTCCTCCGCGCTGGGGTTTAGGAACACTGAAGCTTTCTTT. Protein product: CASSSSALGFRNTEAFF.

In regard to this clone: One end of the junction is discordant with germline, which a read error may explain. The rearrangement uses TRBV6-1 and TRBJ2-7; the match to TRBD2 covers 9 bases. CDR1 MNHNS and CDR2 SASEGT come from the germline V gene. The CDR3 length is 14 residues. The CDR3 reads CASSPTGMGTSRRF. The DNA of the CDR3 is TGTGCCAGCAGTCCGACAGGGATGGGGACTAGCCGTCGCTTC.

CDR3 nucleotides: TGTGCCAGCAGCCCCGGGGGGGCAACCTACGAGCAGTACTTC. Translated: CASSPGGATYEQYF. V and J are TRBV28 and TRBJ2-7; 8 bases line up with TRBD2. The V and J ends lost 6 bases and 2 bases, in that order; junction bases with no gene match: 6. Germline CDR1 is MDHEN and CDR2 is SYDVKM. The CDR3 length is 14 residues.

This sequence joins TRBV27 and TRBJ1-5; D is unclear. Germline V gives CDR1 MNHEY, CDR2 SMNVEV (reference sequence). V shed 0 bases and J shed 2 bases, with 8 bases lying between them. The CDR3 has 15 amino acids. CDR3 DNA sequence: TGTGCCAGCAGTTTATCAGGGCCCCGCAATCAGCCCCAGCATTTT. This encodes CASSLSGPRNQPQHF.